This T cell receptor beta chain came from a study of CD8 T cells in ankylosing spondylitis. This clonotype occurred many times. What it recognizes is unknown. The V and J ends lost 5 bases and 6 bases, in that order; junction bases with no gene match: 26. The CDR3 has 19 amino acids. Germline assignment: CDR1 SQVTM and CDR2 ANQGSEA. Construction of TCR beta libraries was performed using quantitative 5'-RACE with molecular barcodes. TCRdb reprocessed the 5' RACE reads with MiXCR, giving one entry per CDR3 protein. The data hold roughly 670,000 distinct CDR3 sequences, with around 17% observed a single time. The study's findings and limits: Typical of ankylosing spondylitis blood, it appeared, was a TCR beta motif of eight highly homologous variants. Researchers report that disease-linked clones proved CD8+ and relatively rare in peripheral blood. Earlier studies detected some motif variants in reactive arthritis synovial fluid and blood. Disease-associated clones were reportedly significantly overrepresented in matched ankylosing spondylitis synovial fluid.

This chain uses TRBV29-1 with TRBJ2-7, with 9 bases lining up with TRBD1. Sequencing used blood, either unsorted or a sorted T cell fraction (not recorded which). The receptor was isolated from a male donor with ankylosing spondylitis. As DNA, the CDR3 is TGCAGCGTTCTAACAACAATAACAGGGGGCGCTACTTTTGGAGGCGAGCAGTACTTC. It codes for CSVLTTITGGATFGGEQYF.